This entry features one TCR beta chain sequence. PCR amplification relied on 60 Vbeta primers (plus 13 Jbeta primers). TCRdb's table, derived via immunoSEQ multiplex PCR, lists solely in-frame clones and lacks some. The data hold under 300,000 clones, with 75% to 90% observed a single time. V was clipped by 2 bases and J by 6 bases, with 11 bases between them. Germline loops: CDR1 SGHVS, CDR2 FQNEAQ. The length of the CDR3 is 14 residues. This record comes from a study of cytomegalovirus exposure and HLA in healthy donors. This TCR was recovered from a man between 35 and 55 years old in good health and CMV-seropositive. The sequenced sample consisted of PBMCs. V and J are TRBV7-8 and TRBJ2-1; TRBD2 might be the D (6 bases). The CDR3: CASSLLGRGNEQFF. The CDR3 coding sequence is TGTGCCAGCAGCTTACTCGGGAGAGGCAATGAGCAGTTCTTC.